The clone carrying this T cell receptor beta chain has a handful of counts. Its antigen remains unknown. After removal of 0 bases from V and 3 bases from J, the junction contained 3 bases not matched to a gene. The length of the CDR3 is 15 residues. CDR1 and CDR2 from the germline V gene are SGHVS and FNYEAQ. With template switching, a universal primer site was added, and the cDNA carried unique molecular identifiers. TCRdb re-called the 5' RACE reads with MiXCR, one entry per CDR3 protein. Altogether about 460,000 distinct CDR3 sequences are present, 13% to 15% being singletons, with the ten largest covering around 0.52%. These data are taken from a study of identical twins. Points from the study as a whole: Models, which agreed with sharing between unrelated individuals, nonetheless underestimated the out-of-frame TCR alpha sharing seen in monozygotic twins.

In addition, the sample was reused for a study of yellow fever vaccine responses in identical twins. That paper states: Twins reportedly had a vaccine T cell response that seemed partly convergent, partly personalized.

The rearrangement joins TRBV7-6 to TRBJ2-7; TRBD1 aligns across 9 bases. The source of this sequence is a woman between 18 and 30 years old in good health. Sample: CD4+ T cells sorted from blood. The CDR3 loop reads CASSLAETGGYEQYF. The CDR3 DNA reads as TGTGCCAGCAGCTTAGCGGAGACAGGGGGCTACGAGCAGTACTTC.